These 32 T cell receptor beta chains share one sample of origin, sequenced in a study of shared clonotypes between healthy human individuals. Libraries were prepared by immunoSEQ multiplex PCR; TCRdb keeps only in-frame clonotypes and omits some of them. The sample holds about 680,000 clones, 55% to 75% seen once. Sequencing used memory CD4+ T cells sorted from blood. Subset indicated: CD45RA-negative fraction. The source is a woman in her twenties or thirties in good health.

This clone was picked up a small number of times. The rearrangement links TRBV4-2 to TRBJ2-4; D is unclear. The V end was cut by 1 base, the J end by 5 bases, with 9 bases between. Looked up from germline, CDR1 is LGHNA and CDR2 is YNFKEQ. The CDR3 contains 14 residues. CDR3 nucleotide sequence: TGTGCCAGCAGCCAAGCATTACGGGAAAACATTCAGTACTTC. It codes for CASSQALRENIQYF.

V is TRBV6-1 and J is TRBJ1-5; weak D call: TRBD1 (5 bases). Between the trimmed V and J ends, which lost 2 bases and 7 bases, there was a span of 12 bases. This CDR3 is built from 14 residues. Germline-derived CDR1 and CDR2 are MNHNS and SASEGT. DNA of the CDR3: TGTGCCAGCAGTGAAATGGTGGGGCACCAGCCCCAGCATTTT. Translated: CASSEMVGHQPQHF.

The gene calls are TRBV10-2 and TRBJ2-2; 11 nucleotides align to TRBD2. This CDR3 contains 15 residues. Looked up from germline, CDR1 is WSHSY and CDR2 is SAAADI. The junction had 3 bases not matched to a gene; V was cut back by 6 bases and J by 3 bases. CDR3 in DNA: TGCGCCAGCAGACTAGCGGGAGTTGACACCGGGGAGCTGTTTTTT. Translation: CASRLAGVDTGELFF.

This clone came up once. The V and J genes are TRBV2 and TRBJ2-1; 10 nucleotides agree with TRBD2. The V and J ends lost 2 bases and 0 bases, in that order; junction bases with no gene match: 7. Germline V gene data show CDR1 as SNHLY and CDR2 as FYNNEI. The CDR3 is made up of 18 amino acids. CDR3 region: CASSEWASGGSSYNEQFF. The CDR3 DNA sequence: TGTGCCAGCAGTGAATGGGCTAGCGGGGGCAGCTCCTACAATGAGCAGTTCTTC.

The chain has TRBV5-1 and TRBJ1-4; no firm D call. The CDR3 is 15 amino acids. Germline V lookup: CDR1 SGHRS, CDR2 YFSETQ. The ends were cut back, 2 bases at V and 0 bases at J, with 8 bases in the middle. CDR3 nucleotide sequence: TGCGCCAGCAGCTTCGGTGACGCAACTAATGAAAAACTGTTTTTT. The encoded protein is CASSFGDATNEKLFF.

The chain carries TRBV5-1 and TRBJ2-7, with D tentatively TRBD2 (6 bases). CDR1 and CDR2 from the germline V gene are SGHRS and YFSETQ. V gave up 0 bases and J gave up 0 bases, with 13 bases separating them. This CDR3 comprises 16 residues. The CDR3 nucleotides are TGCGCCAGCAGCTTGGGGGTGGGAGGAATCTCCTACGAGCAGTACTTC. Encoded protein: CASSLGVGGISYEQYF.

This chain connects TRBV9 to TRBJ2-3; D ambiguous. The CDR3 length is 13 residues. Trimming cost V 0 bases and J 4 bases, with 6 bases left between them. Germline lookup yields CDR1 SGDLS and CDR2 YYNGEE. The CDR3 nucleotides are TGTGCCAGCAGCGTAGGGTTTGCAGATACGCAGTATTTT. Translating it yields CASSVGFADTQYF.

DNA of the CDR3: TGTGCCAGCAGCTTAAGCCGCCAGGTATACAATGAGCAGTTCTTC. Translating it yields CASSLSRQVYNEQFF. V gene TRBV7-2 combines with J gene TRBJ2-1; D call uncertain. V was pared by 2 bases and J by 4 bases, with 12 bases between. This CDR3 region has 15 residues. The germline V gene has CDR1 SGHTA and CDR2 FQGNSA.

V is TRBV4-1 and J is TRBJ1-4, with 8 bases lining up with TRBD1. The CDR3 covers 14 residues. V lost 2 bases to trimming and J lost 7 bases; unmatched junction nucleotides: 3. In germline, CDR1 is MGHRA, CDR2 YSYEKL. CDR3 bases: TGCGCCAGCAGCCAACGGACAGGGAGTGAAAAACTGTTTTTT. Residues: CASSQRTGSEKLFF.

This clone was counted a single time. The chain couples TRBV6-6 to TRBJ2-7; no firm D call. Trimming stripped 6 bases from V and 1 base from J, with 13 bases between. The CDR3 is made up of 14 amino acids. Germline V lookup: CDR1 MNHNY, CDR2 SVGAGI (reference sequence). The CDR3 sequence is CASSDQLNSYEQYF. The CDR3 nucleotides are TGTGCCAGCAGCGACCAGTTAAATTCCTACGAGCAGTACTTC.

V is TRBV19 and J is TRBJ1-1, with 7 bases identical to TRBD1. The trim removed 3 bases at V and 3 bases at J, leaving 7 bases unmatched. The V gene's germline CDR1 is LNHDA and CDR2 SQIVND (reference sequence). This CDR3 has 15 residues. Here the CDR3 DNA reads TGTGCCAGTAGTATGAGCGACAGGGCGTACACTGAAGCTTTCTTT. Translated, it gives CASSMSDRAYTEAFF.

The chain links TRBV15 to TRBJ1-1; TRBD1 matches at 7 bases. There are 14 residues in the CDR3. Trimming took 2 bases from V and 3 from J; bases not matched to a gene: 3. The germline V gene has CDR1 LNHNV and CDR2 YYDKDF (reference sequence). CDR3 residues: CATSRTQGDTEAFF. In DNA form, the CDR3 reads TGTGCCACCAGCAGAACCCAGGGGGACACTGAAGCTTTCTTT.

The chain links TRBV2 to TRBJ2-3, with TRBD2 identical over 8 bases. J lost 8 bases, V lost 4 bases, and 8 bases had no gene match. Germline V gives CDR1 SNHLY, CDR2 FYNNEI. The CDR3 totals 14 residues. CDR3 region: CASSARDAGGTQYF. The DNA of the CDR3 is TGTGCCAGCAGTGCCCGGGACGCGGGAGGTACGCAGTATTTT.

This chain links TRBV7-9 with TRBJ2-7; 10 positions agree with TRBD2. This CDR3 has 15 amino acids. Trimming took 5 bases from V and 3 from J; bases not matched to a gene: 7. Looked up from germline, CDR1 is SEHNR and CDR2 is FQNEAQ (reference sequence). The CDR3 region is CASSAGLAGGYEQYF. The CDR3 DNA reads as TGTGCCAGCAGCGCGGGGTTAGCGGGAGGCTACGAGCAGTACTTC.

The gene calls are TRBV7-2 and TRBJ1-1; tentative D call: TRBD1 (6 bases). Germline CDR1 reads SGHTA; CDR2 reads FQGNSA. With 6 bases removed from V and 5 bases from J, the gap between germline ends came to 19 bases. The CDR3 consists of 15 residues. The DNA for the CDR3 is TGTGCCAGCAGACGGGACACCGGCGGGGTGACTGAAGCTTTCTTT. Its protein product is CASRRDTGGVTEAFF.

J is TRBJ2-5 and V is TRBV5-1, with 9 bases identical to TRBD1. V was pared by 0 bases and J by 2 bases, with 2 bases of the junction left unmatched. Germline V gives CDR1 SGHRS, CDR2 YFSETQ. The CDR3 is made up of 15 amino acids. CDR3 amino acids: CASSLGTGEQETQYF. The CDR3 bases are TGCGCCAGCAGCTTGGGGACAGGGGAACAAGAGACCCAGTACTTC.

This clone was counted only a few times. The rearrangement uses TRBV6-5 and TRBJ1-1, with a weak D call TRBD1 (6 bases). V shed 7 bases and J shed 1 base, with 13 bases lying between them. The CDR3 is 14 residues long. Germline V gene lookup returns CDR1 MNHEY and CDR2 SVGAGI. This CDR3 reads CASIQQGGNTEAFF. Written as DNA, the CDR3 is TGTGCCAGCATCCAACAGGGAGGGAACACTGAAGCTTTCTTT.

The V call is TRBV13, the J call TRBJ2-1; the match to TRBD1 covers 7 bases. The CDR3 is 18 amino acids. Germline assignment: CDR1 PRHDT and CDR2 FYEKMQ (reference sequence). V trimming: 5 bases; J trimming: 4 bases; junction bases outside the gene matches: 17. CDR3 nucleotides: TGTGCCAGCAGCGCGTACTGGGCTACAGGGGAATCTTACAATGAGCAGTTCTTC. Translation: CASSAYWATGESYNEQFF.

The genes are TRBV9 and TRBJ2-1; 11 bases fit TRBD2. The germline V gene encodes CDR1 SGDLS and CDR2 YYNGEE. Germline trimming cut 6 bases from V and 5 bases from J; bases unmatched to any gene: 4. The CDR3 has 14 residues. The CDR3 sequence is CASNLAGGNNEQFF. DNA of the CDR3: TGTGCCAGCAATCTAGCGGGAGGCAACAATGAGCAGTTCTTC.

The V gene is TRBV18, the J gene TRBJ1-5, with 10 nucleotides matching TRBD1. The J segment lost 6 bases and the V segment lost 6 bases, leaving 8 bases of the junction unmatched. Germline CDR1 KGHSH, CDR2 LQKENI. The CDR3 has 15 amino acids. This chain's CDR3 is CASSTTGGLGQPQHF. The CDR3 DNA reads as TGTGCCAGCTCCACGACAGGGGGCCTAGGTCAGCCCCAGCATTTT.

This chain links TRBV7-2 with TRBJ2-7; a weak D match, TRBD2 (5 bases). V shed 5 bases and J shed 2 bases, with 19 bases lying between them. CDR1 and CDR2 from the germline V gene are SGHTA and FQGNSA. The CDR3 length is 16 residues. For the CDR3, the DNA is TGTGCCAGCAGCCTAGGGTACGGGAAGCACGCCTACGAGCAGTACTTC. It is translated as CASSLGYGKHAYEQYF.

This chain connects TRBV10-3 to TRBJ1-1; 7 bases agree with TRBD1. Per the germline V gene, CDR1 is ENHRY and CDR2 is SYGVKD. The CDR3 has 13 amino acids. V dropped 4 bases and J dropped 3; count of bases not matched to a gene: 2. For the CDR3, the DNA is TGTGCCATCAGTGGAGGGACAGACACTGAAGCTTTCTTT. Translation: CAISGGTDTEAFF.

As regards this clone: Other nucleotide sequences in the sample specify the same CDR3. This chain connects TRBV27 to TRBJ2-5, with 9 bases lining up with TRBD2. There are 15 residues in the CDR3. Germline CDR1 MNHEY, CDR2 SMNVEV (reference sequence). The junction had 2 bases not matched to a gene; V was cut back by 3 bases and J by 0 bases. The CDR3 DNA sequence: TGTGCCAGCAGTTTGGCGGGAGGGTACCAAGAGACCCAGTACTTC. Translation gives CASSLAGGYQETQYF.

This clone was detected only a few times. This chain joins TRBV27 and TRBJ2-7, with TRBD2 matching 7 bases. Trimming at V came to 4 bases and at J to 3 bases, leaving 6 bases not matched to a gene. This CDR3 contains 14 residues. Germline V CDR1 and CDR2: MNHEY, SMNVEV (reference sequence). CDR3 region: CASSSQREGYEQYF. The CDR3 DNA reads TGTGCCAGCAGTTCGCAGCGGGAAGGCTACGAGCAGTACTTC.

This clone was detected only a few times. The rearrangement uses TRBV11-3 and TRBJ2-3; perhaps TRBD1 as D (5 bases). V lost 4 bases and J lost 6, with 14 bases in between. This CDR3 region has 14 residues. The germline V gene has CDR1 SGHNT and CDR2 YENEEA. The CDR3 region has the DNA TGTGCCAGCAGCTCAAGGGGTATAGAGGATACGCAGTATTTT. This encodes CASSSRGIEDTQYF.

The J gene is TRBJ2-7, the V gene TRBV6-1; no clear D. Trimming took 4 bases from V and 4 from J, leaving 14 bases between them. CDR1 and CDR2 (germline): MNHNS, SASEGT. This CDR3 spans 14 amino acids. The CDR3 DNA follows: TGTGCCAGCAGTGGTTCTAATATTGGATACGAGCAGTACTTC. It yields the protein CASSGSNIGYEQYF.

The gene calls are TRBV11-2 and TRBJ2-3; TRBD2 agrees at 8 bases. The CDR3 is 17 amino acids. V lost 5 bases, J lost 2 bases, and 12 bases stayed unmatched. The V gene's germline CDR1 is SGHAT and CDR2 FQNNGV. This CDR3 is CASSPYPGLGITDTQYF. CDR3 DNA: TGTGCCAGCAGCCCCTACCCGGGACTAGGGATCACAGATACGCAGTATTTT.

There are a few counts of this clone. The chain carries TRBV28 and TRBJ1-1, with D perhaps TRBD1 (5 bases). The CDR3 has 15 amino acids. V was clipped by 5 bases and J by 3 bases, with 16 bases between them. The germline gives CDR1 MDHEN, CDR2 SYDVKM. CDR3 protein: CASSAPGGKDTEAFF. CDR3 bases: TGTGCCAGCAGTGCCCCGGGGGGGAAGGACACTGAAGCTTTCTTT. Full variable domain (rest looked up from reference TRBV28 and TRBJ1-1): DVKVTQSSRYLVKRTGEKVFLECVQDMDHENMFWYRQDPGLGLRLIYFSYDVKMKEKGDIPEGYSVSREKKERFSLILESASTNQTSMYLCASSAPGGKDTEAFFGQGTRLTVV.

The chain is built from TRBV7-9 and TRBJ1-6, with D perhaps matching TRBD1 (5 bases). CDR3 size: 16 residues. Trimming stripped 5 bases from V and 0 bases from J, with 11 bases between. CDR1 is SEHNR, CDR2 FQNEAQ, per germline (reference sequence). The CDR3 here is CASSSAGSSYNSPLHF. The CDR3 nucleotides read TGTGCCAGCAGCAGCGCAGGGAGCTCCTATAATTCACCCCTCCACTTT.

The genes are TRBV2 and TRBJ1-1; 7 bases match TRBD1. The ends lost 3 bases at V and 5 bases at J; junction bases unmatched: 9. This CDR3 comprises 15 residues. CDR1 SNHLY and CDR2 FYNNEI come from the germline V gene. The CDR3, as DNA: TGTGCCAGCAGTGAGACGGGCAGGGGGGGGACTGAAGCTTTCTTT. Encoded protein: CASSETGRGGTEAFF.

The rearrangement joins TRBV28 to TRBJ2-7; no clear D gene. CDR1 and CDR2 (germline): MDHEN, SYDVKM. V was cut by 6 bases and J by 3 bases, with 9 bases left in between. CDR3 length: 12 residues. CDR3: CASRSGNYEQYF. DNA of the CDR3: TGTGCCAGCAGGTCCGGAAACTACGAGCAGTACTTC.

The chain joins TRBV7-2 to TRBJ2-1; 9 bases fit TRBD1. CDR3 size: 15 residues. Per germline, CDR1 SGHTA and CDR2 FQGNSA. V lost 3 bases to trimming and J lost 8 bases; unmatched junction nucleotides: 8. DNA for the CDR3: TGTGCCAGCAGCTTTGGACAGGGGAGGTCAGATGAGCAGTTCTTC. Its translation is CASSFGQGRSDEQFF.